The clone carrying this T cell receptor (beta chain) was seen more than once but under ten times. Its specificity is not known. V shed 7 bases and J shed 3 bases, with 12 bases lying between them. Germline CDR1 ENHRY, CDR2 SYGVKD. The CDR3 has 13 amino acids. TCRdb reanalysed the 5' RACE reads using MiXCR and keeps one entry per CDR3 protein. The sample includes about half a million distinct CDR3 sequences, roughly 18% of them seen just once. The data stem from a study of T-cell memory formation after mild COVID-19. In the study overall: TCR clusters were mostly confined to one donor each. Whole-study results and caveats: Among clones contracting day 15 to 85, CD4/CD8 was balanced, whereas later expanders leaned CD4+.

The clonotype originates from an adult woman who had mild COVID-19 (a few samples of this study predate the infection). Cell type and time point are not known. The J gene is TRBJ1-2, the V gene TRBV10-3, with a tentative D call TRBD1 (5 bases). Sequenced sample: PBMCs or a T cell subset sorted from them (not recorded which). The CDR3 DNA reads TGTGCCATCAATGGGGGAGGGGACTATGGCTACACCTTC. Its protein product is CAINGGGDYGYTF.